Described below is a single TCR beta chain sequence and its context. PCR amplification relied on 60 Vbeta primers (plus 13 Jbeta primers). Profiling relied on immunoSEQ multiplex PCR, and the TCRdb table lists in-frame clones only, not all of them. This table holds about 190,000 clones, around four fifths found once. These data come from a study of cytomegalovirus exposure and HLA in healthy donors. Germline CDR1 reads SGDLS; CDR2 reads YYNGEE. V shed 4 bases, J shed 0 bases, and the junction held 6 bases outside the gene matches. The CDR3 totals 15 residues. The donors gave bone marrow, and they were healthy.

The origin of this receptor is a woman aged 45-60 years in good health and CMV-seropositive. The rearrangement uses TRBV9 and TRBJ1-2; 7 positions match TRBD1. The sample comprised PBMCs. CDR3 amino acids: CASSPQGQSNYGYTF. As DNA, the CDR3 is TGTGCCAGCAGCCCCCAGGGACAGTCTAACTATGGCTACACCTTC.